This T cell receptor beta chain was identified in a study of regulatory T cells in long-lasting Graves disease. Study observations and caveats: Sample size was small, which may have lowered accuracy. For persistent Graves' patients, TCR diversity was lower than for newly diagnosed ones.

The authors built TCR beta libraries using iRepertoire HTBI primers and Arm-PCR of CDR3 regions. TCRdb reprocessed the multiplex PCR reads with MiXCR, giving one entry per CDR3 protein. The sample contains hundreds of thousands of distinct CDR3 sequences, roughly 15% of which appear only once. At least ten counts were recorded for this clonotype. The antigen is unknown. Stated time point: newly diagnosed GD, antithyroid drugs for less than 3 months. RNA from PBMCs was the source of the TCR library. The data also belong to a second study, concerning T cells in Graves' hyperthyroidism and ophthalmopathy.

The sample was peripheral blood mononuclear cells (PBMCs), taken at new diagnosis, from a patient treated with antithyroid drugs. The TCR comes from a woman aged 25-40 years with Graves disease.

CDR3 coding DNA: TGTGCCAGCACCACCCCGGGACTAGCTAGTGAGACCCAGTACTTC. As protein: CASTTPGLASETQYF. The V and J genes are TRBV28 and TRBJ2-5; 9 bases agree with TRBD2. This CDR3 is built from 15 residues. V was clipped by 7 bases and J by 5 bases; unmatched bases: 11. The germline gives CDR1 MDHEN, CDR2 SYDVKM.